The 32 T cell receptor beta chains given below trace back to one sample, sequenced in a study of Ad26.COV2.S vaccination and SARS-CoV-2 variants. Repertoires were generated with immunoSEQ multiplex PCR, while TCRdb's copy carries only in-frame clones and drops some. The table includes 300,000 to 400,000 clones, less than 90% detected once. The treatment here: around 19 received Ad26.COV2.S at low or high dose, single or two shots; five or six received placebo; per-sample allocation not given. Day 63 following the first vaccine or placebo injection was when the samples were taken. This specimen consisted of peripheral blood, obtained in a trial of Ad26.COV2.S vaccine versus placebo. The receptors were sampled from a person between 18 and 60 years old who received the Ad26.COV2.S COVID-19 vaccine or a placebo.

This chain connects TRBV6-5 to TRBJ1-2; D is unclear. Germline CDR1 MNHEY, CDR2 SVGAGI. CDR3 length equals 16 residues. The germline V and J ends were trimmed by 0 bases and 2 bases, with 13 bases remaining between them. The CDR3 sequence: CASSYSSRFPNYGYTF. CDR3 nucleotide sequence: TGTGCCAGCAGTTACTCGAGCCGTTTTCCAAACTATGGCTACACCTTC.

V is TRBV28 and J is TRBJ2-7; D could derive from TRBD1 or TRBD2 (5 bases each). V lost 3 bases and J 2 bases, leaving 14 bases between the germline ends. The CDR3 sequence is 15 residues long. CDR1 is MDHEN and CDR2 is SYDVKM in the germline V gene. This CDR3 reads CASSLGVEIAYEQYF. As DNA, the CDR3 is TGTGCCAGCAGTTTGGGGGTCGAAATAGCCTACGAGCAGTACTTC. Variable domain in full (rest from reference TRBV28 and TRBJ2-7): DVKVTQSSRYLVKRTGEKVFLECVQDMDHENMFWYRQDPGLGLRLIYFSYDVKMKEKGDIPEGYSVSREKKERFSLILESASTNQTSMYLCASSLGVEIAYEQYFGPGTRLTVT.

V usage is TRBV29-1 and J usage is TRBJ1-5, with D possibly matching TRBD1 (5 bases). The CDR3 contains 14 residues. The V end lost 6 bases, the J end lost 2 bases, and 14 bases lay between the germline ends. From germline, CDR1 is SQVTM and CDR2 ANQGSEA. This chain's CDR3 is CSVAKGVGNQPQHF. CDR3 coding DNA: TGCAGCGTCGCTAAAGGGGTAGGCAATCAGCCCCAGCATTTT.

The V gene is TRBV28, the J gene TRBJ1-5; D ambiguous. The germline V gene encodes CDR1 MDHEN and CDR2 SYDVKM. Trimming removed 10 bases at V and 6 bases at J, with 13 bases between. This CDR3 contains 12 residues. The DNA for the CDR3 is TGTGCCACCGCCGGGAGAGGTCAGCCCCAGCATTTT. It is translated as CATAGRGQPQHF.

The chain joins TRBV30 to TRBJ2-7; D is undetermined. V was shortened by 6 bases and J by 5 bases, with 20 bases between the two germline ends. The CDR3 is 14 amino acids. Germline V gene sequence: CDR1 GTSNPN, CDR2 SVGIG (reference sequence). The CDR3 loop is CACTTDPQFNEQYF. Here the CDR3 DNA reads TGTGCCTGCACAACGGACCCCCAATTTAACGAGCAGTACTTC.

The CDR3 here is CASSFRDRETEAFF. The CDR3 nucleotides read TGTGCCAGCAGCTTCCGAGACAGGGAGACTGAAGCTTTCTTT. This chain uses TRBV5-6 with TRBJ1-1, with 7 bases identical to TRBD1. The V segment lost 2 bases and the J segment 5 bases; nucleotides outside the gene matches: 6. This CDR3 contains 14 residues. Germline loops: CDR1 SGHDT, CDR2 YYEEEE.

The chain joins TRBV25-1 to TRBJ2-2; unclear D gene. This CDR3 has 15 amino acids. V lost 6 bases and J lost 4, with 15 bases in between. Per germline, CDR1 MGHDK and CDR2 SYGVNS. In DNA, the CDR3 is TGTGCCAGCAGCGCTCGGATCGGCGGCACCGGGGAGCTGTTTTTT. Translation: CASSARIGGTGELFF.

The rearrangement uses TRBV9 and TRBJ2-3, with 10 bases that match TRBD2. V trimming: 0 bases; J trimming: 0 bases; junction bases outside the gene matches: 1. This CDR3 has 16 amino acids. Looked up from germline, CDR1 is SGDLS and CDR2 is YYNGEE. The CDR3 region is CASSVVTSGSTDTQYF. CDR3 sequence (DNA): TGTGCCAGCAGCGTAGTGACTAGCGGGAGCACAGATACGCAGTATTTT. Supplemented by reference TRBV9 and TRBJ2-3, the full variable domain reads DSGVTQTPKHLITATGQRVTLRCSPRSGDLSVYWYQQSLDQGLQFLIQYYNGEERAKGNILERFSAQQFPDLHSELNLSSLELGDSALYFCASSVVTSGSTDTQYFGPGTRLTVL.

The chain joins TRBV11-2 to TRBJ2-1, with D unresolved. CDR1 and CDR2 from the germline V gene are SGHAT and FQNNGV. The CDR3 extends over 13 amino acids. V was clipped by 6 bases and J by 3 bases, with 9 bases between them. The CDR3 region is CASRADLYNEQFF. The DNA for the CDR3 is TGTGCCAGCAGGGCGGACCTCTACAATGAGCAGTTCTTC.

The rearrangement joins TRBV4-1 to TRBJ2-2, with 8 bases aligning to TRBD2. The CDR3 has 15 residues. CDR1 and CDR2 from the germline V gene are MGHRA and YSYEKL. Trimming took 0 bases from V and 7 from J; bases not matched to a gene: 4. The chain's CDR3 is CASSQERLASGELFF. The CDR3 DNA reads TGCGCCAGCAGCCAAGAACGACTAGCGAGCGGGGAGCTGTTTTTT.

This clone was picked up one time. J is TRBJ2-5 and V is TRBV7-2, with 7 bases matching TRBD1. The CDR3 totals 13 residues. The germline V gene has CDR1 SGHTA and CDR2 FQGNSA. V lost 4 bases and J lost 5; bases outside the gene matches: 4. The CDR3 bases are TGTGCCAGCAGCTCAGGGGGTACTGAGACCCAGTACTTC. It yields the protein CASSSGGTETQYF.

The V call is TRBV5-6, the J call TRBJ2-5; TRBD2 agrees at 11 bases. This CDR3 spans 15 amino acids. V dropped 1 base and J dropped 5; count of bases not matched to a gene: 4. CDR1 and CDR2 from the germline V gene are SGHDT and YYEEEE. Here the CDR3 DNA reads TGTGCCAGCAGCTTGCCTAGCGGGGGGATGGAGACCCAGTACTTC. This codes for CASSLPSGGMETQYF.

The chain links TRBV5-8 to TRBJ2-1, with D maybe TRBD1 (6 bases). The CDR3 extends over 14 amino acids. Germline lookup yields CDR1 SGHTS and CDR2 YDEGEE. The ends were cut back, 0 bases at V and 9 bases at J, with 13 bases in the middle. CDR3 protein: CASSLDRAIAEQFF. The CDR3 nucleotides read TGTGCCAGCAGCTTGGACAGGGCTATTGCTGAGCAGTTCTTC.

The chain recombines TRBV9 with TRBJ2-2; D may be TRBD1 (5 bases). CDR1 is SGDLS, CDR2 YYNGEE, per germline. CDR3 size: 14 residues. Between the trimmed V and J ends, which lost 3 bases and 0 bases, there was a span of 6 bases. CDR3 loop: CASSGTPNTGELFF. CDR3 bases: TGTGCCAGCAGCGGGACACCGAACACCGGGGAGCTGTTTTTT.

The V and J genes are TRBV14 and TRBJ2-3; 13 nucleotides match TRBD2. Per the germline V gene, CDR1 is SGHDN and CDR2 is FVKESK. The CDR3 contains 18 residues. After removal of 4 bases from V and 0 bases from J, the junction contained 7 bases not matched to a gene. The CDR3 here is CASSLRTSGGPSTDTQYF. The CDR3 nucleotides read TGTGCCAGCAGCCTTCGGACTAGCGGGGGCCCTAGCACAGATACGCAGTATTTT.

This chain connects TRBV7-2 to TRBJ1-3, with 7 nucleotides matching TRBD1. Trimming removed 1 base from V and 0 bases from J; junction bases left unmatched: 12. The CDR3 runs 19 residues. CDR1 is SGHTA and CDR2 is FQGNSA in the germline V gene. CDR3 protein: CASSLGVSGQLLSGNTIYF. The CDR3 coding sequence is TGTGCCAGCAGCTTAGGAGTTTCGGGACAGCTACTCTCTGGAAACACCATATATTTT.

This chain uses TRBV19 with TRBJ2-5; D possibly corresponds to TRBD1 (8 bases). With 4 bases removed from V and 3 bases from J, the gap between germline ends came to 15 bases. The CDR3 extends over 15 amino acids. Germline assignment: CDR1 LNHDA and CDR2 SQIVND (reference sequence). The CDR3 sequence is CASSTRTGREETQYF. CDR3 in DNA: TGTGCCAGTAGTACTAGGACAGGGAGGGAAGAGACCCAGTACTTC.

The chain uses TRBV19 and TRBJ2-1; D unresolved. V gave up 11 bases and J gave up 10 bases, with 18 bases separating them. The CDR3 loop spans 12 amino acids. Germline loops: CDR1 LNHDA, CDR2 SQIVND (reference sequence). The CDR3 spells CASNQRQEEQFF. The CDR3 DNA reads as TGTGCCTCCAACCAGAGGCAGGAAGAGCAGTTCTTC.

The rearrangement uses TRBV5-6 and TRBJ2-2, with 7 bases that match TRBD1. V lost 1 base, J lost 4 bases, and 4 bases stayed unmatched. The CDR3 is 15 residues long. Germline CDR1 SGHDT, CDR2 YYEEEE. The DNA for the CDR3 is TGTGCCAGCAGCTTGCCCACAGGGGCCACCGGGGAGCTGTTTTTT. It yields the protein CASSLPTGATGELFF.

The table lists this clone with many counts. V usage is TRBV7-3 and J usage is TRBJ1-2, with 7 bases matching TRBD1. This CDR3 region has 13 residues. Germline trimming cut 1 base from V and 6 bases from J; bases unmatched to any gene: 2. CDR1 and CDR2 from the germline V gene are SGHTA and FQGTGA. The CDR3 DNA sequence: TGTGCCAGCAGCTTAAGTGGACAGGATGGCTACACCTTC. Encoded protein: CASSLSGQDGYTF.

The rearrangement links TRBV7-2 to TRBJ2-7; 7 bases are shared with TRBD2. This CDR3 is 15 amino acids long. The V gene end was trimmed by 2 bases and the J gene end by 0 bases; junction bases not matched to a gene: 4. Germline CDR1 is SGHTA and CDR2 is FQGNSA. CDR3 amino acids: CASSLTRENSYEQYF. Here the CDR3 DNA reads TGTGCCAGCAGCTTAACGCGGGAGAACTCCTACGAGCAGTACTTC. The variable domain in full, with the rest retrieved from reference TRBV7-2 and TRBJ2-7, is GAGVSQSPSNKVTEKGKDVELRCDPISGHTALYWYRQSLGQGLEFLIYFQGNSAPDKSGLPSDRFSAERTGGSVSTLTIQRTQQEDSAVYLCASSLTRENSYEQYFGPGTRLTVT.

The chain employs TRBV12-3 or TRBV12-4 and TRBJ2-1; D gene unclear. Trimming took off 5 bases at V and 7 bases at J, with 12 bases between the two ends. The CDR3 consists of 13 residues. CDR3 bases: TGTGCCAGCAGTCTCTACCTAAAAAATGAGCAGTTCTTC. The encoded protein is CASSLYLKNEQFF.

This clone was counted a few times. The chain uses TRBV7-2 and TRBJ2-7, with a tentative D call TRBD1 (5 bases). The V and J ends lost 3 bases and 0 bases respectively, with 6 bases between them. CDR3 length: 13 amino acids. Germline CDR1 reads SGHTA; CDR2 reads FQGNSA. The CDR3 DNA reads as TGTGCCAGCAGCTTGGGGCTCTCCTACGAGCAGTACTTC. Translated, it gives CASSLGLSYEQYF. Variable domain in full (rest from reference TRBV7-2 and TRBJ2-7): GAGVSQSPSNKVTEKGKDVELRCDPISGHTALYWYRQSLGQGLEFLIYFQGNSAPDKSGLPSDRFSAERTGGSVSTLTIQRTQQEDSAVYLCASSLGLSYEQYFGPGTRLTVT.

The chain joins TRBV18 to TRBJ1-1; perhaps TRBD1 as D (5 bases). Between the trimmed V and J ends, which lost 3 bases and 6 bases, there was a span of 11 bases. The CDR3 has 13 amino acids. The germline V gene has CDR1 KGHSH and CDR2 LQKENI. CDR3 sequence reads: CASSPTQGAEAFF. As DNA, the CDR3 is TGTGCCAGCTCACCGACCCAAGGGGCTGAAGCTTTCTTT.

This rearrangement joins TRBV7-3 to TRBJ1-1; tentatively, D is TRBD1 (6 bases). The CDR3 is 16 residues long. Germline V lookup: CDR1 SGHTA, CDR2 FQGTGA. With 4 bases removed from V and 6 bases from J, the gap between germline ends came to 21 bases. CDR3 sequence reads: CASSSHQTTGNAEAFF. DNA for the CDR3: TGTGCCAGCAGCTCACACCAAACAACAGGGAATGCTGAAGCTTTCTTT.

The chain uses TRBV10-3 and TRBJ1-2; D gene uncertain. Looked up from germline, CDR1 is ENHRY and CDR2 is SYGVKD. The V end was cut by 10 bases, the J end by 2 bases, with 17 bases between. The CDR3 sequence is 14 residues long. CDR3: CASHGGTDNYGYTF. CDR3 in DNA: TGTGCCAGCCACGGCGGCACAGACAACTATGGCTACACCTTC.

The J gene is TRBJ2-1, the V gene TRBV27; TRBD1 aligns across 9 bases. V gave up 6 bases and J gave up 7 bases; unmatched junction bases: 7. CDR3 size: 14 residues. Germline V lookup: CDR1 MNHEY, CDR2 SMNVEV (reference sequence). The CDR3, as DNA: TGTGCCAGCAGACCGGGACAGGGAACAAATGAGCAGTTCTTC. Amino acid sequence: CASRPGQGTNEQFF.

V is TRBV3-1 (or the pseudogene TRBV3-2) and J is TRBJ2-4, with D perhaps matching TRBD1 (5 bases). The V gene's germline CDR1 is LGHDT and CDR2 YNNKEL (reference sequence). This CDR3 has 15 amino acids. V lost 3 bases and J 7 bases, leaving 16 bases between the germline ends. CDR3 bases: TGTGCCAGCAGCCAGGACACAACTTTCGGGAACATTCAGTACTTC. This gives the protein CASSQDTTFGNIQYF.

The chain carries TRBV30 and TRBJ1-5; D is ambiguous. V was pared by 5 bases and J by 4 bases, with 12 bases between. The CDR3 runs to 13 residues. In germline, CDR1 is GTSNPN, CDR2 SVGIG (reference sequence). The CDR3 is CAWAPGPNQPQHF. The CDR3, as DNA: TGTGCCTGGGCTCCGGGTCCAAATCAGCCCCAGCATTTT. The full variable domain, in which reference TRBV30 and TRBJ1-5 provide the parts outside the CDR3, is SQTIHQWPATLVQPVGSPLSLECTVEGTSNPNLYWYRQAAGRGLQLLFYSVGIGQISSEVPQNLSASRPQDRQFILSSKKLLLSDSGFYLCAWAPGPNQPQHFGDGTRLSIL.

CDR3 sequence reads: CASNDWGRDTEAFF. The CDR3 coding sequence is TGTGCCAGCAACGATTGGGGCAGGGACACTGAAGCTTTCTTT. This chain uses TRBV27 with TRBJ1-1, with D possibly being TRBD1 (5 bases). The CDR3 length is 14 residues. Trimming pared 7 bases from V and 3 bases from J, leaving 15 bases between. In germline, CDR1 is MNHEY, CDR2 SMNVEV (reference sequence).

The chain carries TRBV5-4 and TRBJ2-2; D is possibly TRBD2 (7 bases). Trimming cost V 2 bases and J 5 bases, with 13 bases left between them. CDR3 length equals 15 residues. The germline V gene encodes CDR1 SGHNT and CDR2 YYREEE (reference sequence). CDR3 DNA: TGTGCCAGCAGCTTTGGGGGGGCCATGACCGGGGAGCTGTTTTTT. Protein sequence: CASSFGGAMTGELFF. The full variable domain, in which reference TRBV5-4 and TRBJ2-2 provide the parts outside the CDR3, is ETGVTQSPTHLIKTRGQQVTLRCSSQSGHNTVSWYQQALGQGPQFIFQYYREEENGRGNFPPRFSGLQFPNYSSELNVNALELDDSALYLCASSFGGAMTGELFFGEGSRLTVL.

This clone came up many times. The chain carries TRBV6-5 and TRBJ2-1; D gene ambiguous. Germline V gene lookup returns CDR1 MNHEY and CDR2 SVGAGI. Trimming cost V 7 bases and J 3 bases, with 4 bases left between them. This CDR3 is 11 amino acids long. The CDR3 DNA reads as TGTGCCAGCACCCTCTACAATGAGCAGTTCTTC. Translated, it gives CASTLYNEQFF.